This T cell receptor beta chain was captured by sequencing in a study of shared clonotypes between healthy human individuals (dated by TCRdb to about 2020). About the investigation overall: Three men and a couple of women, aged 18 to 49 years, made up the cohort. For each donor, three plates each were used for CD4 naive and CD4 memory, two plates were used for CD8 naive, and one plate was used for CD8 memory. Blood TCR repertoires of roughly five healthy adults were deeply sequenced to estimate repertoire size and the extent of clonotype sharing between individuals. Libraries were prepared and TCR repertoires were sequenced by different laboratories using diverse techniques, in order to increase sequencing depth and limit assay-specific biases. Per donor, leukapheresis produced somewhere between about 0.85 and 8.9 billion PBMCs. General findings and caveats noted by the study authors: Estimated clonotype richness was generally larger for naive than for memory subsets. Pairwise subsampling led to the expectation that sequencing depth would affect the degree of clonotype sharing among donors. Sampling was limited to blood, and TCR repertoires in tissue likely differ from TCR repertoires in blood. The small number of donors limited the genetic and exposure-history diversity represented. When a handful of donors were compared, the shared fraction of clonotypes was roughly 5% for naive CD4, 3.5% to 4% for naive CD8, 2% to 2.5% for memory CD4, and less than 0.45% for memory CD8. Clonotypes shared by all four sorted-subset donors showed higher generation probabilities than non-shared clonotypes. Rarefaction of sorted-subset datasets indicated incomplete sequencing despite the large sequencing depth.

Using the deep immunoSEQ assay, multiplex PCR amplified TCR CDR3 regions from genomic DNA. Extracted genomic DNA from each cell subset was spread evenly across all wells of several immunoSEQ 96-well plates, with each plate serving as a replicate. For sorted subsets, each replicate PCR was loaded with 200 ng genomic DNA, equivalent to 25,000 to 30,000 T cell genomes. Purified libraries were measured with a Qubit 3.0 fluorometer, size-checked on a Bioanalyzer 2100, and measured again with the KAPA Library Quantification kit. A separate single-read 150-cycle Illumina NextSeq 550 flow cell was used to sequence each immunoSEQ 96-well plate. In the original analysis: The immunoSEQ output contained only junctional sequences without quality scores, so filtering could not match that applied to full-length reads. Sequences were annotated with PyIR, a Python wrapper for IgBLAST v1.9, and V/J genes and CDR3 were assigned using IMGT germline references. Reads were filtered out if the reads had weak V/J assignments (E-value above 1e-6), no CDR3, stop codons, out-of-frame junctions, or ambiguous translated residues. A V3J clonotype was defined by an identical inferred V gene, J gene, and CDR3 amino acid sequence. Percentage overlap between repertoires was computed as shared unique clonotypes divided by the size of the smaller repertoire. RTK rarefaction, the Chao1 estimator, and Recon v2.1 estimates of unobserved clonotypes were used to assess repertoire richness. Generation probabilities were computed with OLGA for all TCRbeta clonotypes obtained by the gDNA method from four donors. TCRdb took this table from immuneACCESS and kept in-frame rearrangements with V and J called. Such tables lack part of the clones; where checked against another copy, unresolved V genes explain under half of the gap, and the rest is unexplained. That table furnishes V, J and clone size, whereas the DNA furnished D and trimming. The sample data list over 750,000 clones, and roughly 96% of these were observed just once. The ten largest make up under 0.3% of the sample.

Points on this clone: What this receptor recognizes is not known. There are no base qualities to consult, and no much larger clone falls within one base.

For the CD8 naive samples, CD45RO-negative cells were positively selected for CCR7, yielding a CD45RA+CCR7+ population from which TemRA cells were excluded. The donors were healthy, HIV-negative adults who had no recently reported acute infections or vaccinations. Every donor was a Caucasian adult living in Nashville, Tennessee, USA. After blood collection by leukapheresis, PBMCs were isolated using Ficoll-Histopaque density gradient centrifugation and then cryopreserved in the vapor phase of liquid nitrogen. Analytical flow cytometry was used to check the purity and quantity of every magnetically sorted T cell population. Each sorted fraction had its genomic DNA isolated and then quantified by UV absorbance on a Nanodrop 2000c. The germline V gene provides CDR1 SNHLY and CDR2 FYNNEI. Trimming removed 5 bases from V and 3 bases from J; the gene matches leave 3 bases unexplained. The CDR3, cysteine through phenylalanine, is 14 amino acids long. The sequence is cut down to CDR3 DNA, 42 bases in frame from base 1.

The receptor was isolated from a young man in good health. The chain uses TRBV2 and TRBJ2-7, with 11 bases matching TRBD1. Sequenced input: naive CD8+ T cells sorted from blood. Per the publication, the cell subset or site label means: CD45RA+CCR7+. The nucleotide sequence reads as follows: TGTGCCAGCAGTCAGGGACAGGGGGTCTACGAGCAGTACTTC. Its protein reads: CASSQGQGVYEQYF.